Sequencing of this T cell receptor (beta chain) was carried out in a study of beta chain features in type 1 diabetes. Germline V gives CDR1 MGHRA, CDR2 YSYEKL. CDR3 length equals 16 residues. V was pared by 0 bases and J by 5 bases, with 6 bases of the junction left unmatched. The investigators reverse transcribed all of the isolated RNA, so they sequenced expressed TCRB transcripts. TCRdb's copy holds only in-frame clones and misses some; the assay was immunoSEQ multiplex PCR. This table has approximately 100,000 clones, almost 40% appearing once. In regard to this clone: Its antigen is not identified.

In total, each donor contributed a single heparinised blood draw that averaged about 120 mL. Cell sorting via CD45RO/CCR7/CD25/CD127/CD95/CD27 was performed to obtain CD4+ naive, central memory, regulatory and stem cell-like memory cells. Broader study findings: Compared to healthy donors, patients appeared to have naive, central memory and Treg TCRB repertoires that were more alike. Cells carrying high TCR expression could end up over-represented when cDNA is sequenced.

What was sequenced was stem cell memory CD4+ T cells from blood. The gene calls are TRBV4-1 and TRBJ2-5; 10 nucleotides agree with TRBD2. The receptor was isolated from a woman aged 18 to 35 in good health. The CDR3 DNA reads TGCGCCAGCAGCCAAGAAAAGCGGGAGGGCCTCGAGACCCAGTACTTC. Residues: CASSQEKREGLETQYF.